Listed below are T cell receptor beta chains from one sample, sequenced in a study of blood T cell repertoires in COVID-19. The data were produced by immunoSEQ multiplex PCR, yet TCRdb's version contains in-frame clones alone and is incomplete. The table shows some 250,000 clones, with approximately 90% occurring only once. Sequenced: peripheral blood. These receptors all come from a woman aged 40 to 50 who had recovered from COVID-19. Both conserved end residues are part of each CDR3. A D gene is named only where the DNA matches it firmly. Expanded clones are given a class, and other clones once, few, many or no size at all.

v_gene	d_gene	j_gene	abundance	CDR3aa	CDR3nt
TRBV4-1	-	TRBJ2-7	-	CASSQEGGTHLGREQYF	TGCGCCAGCAGCCAAGAAGGAGGGACGCACTTGGGCCGCGAGCAGTACTTC
TRBV9	-	TRBJ2-2	-	CASSVGAQGNTGELFF	TGTGCCAGCAGCGTAGGGGCCCAGGGGAACACCGGGGAGCTGTTTTTT
TRBV4-1	TRBD2	TRBJ2-1	-	CASSQERALAAGWEQFF	TGCGCCAGCAGCCAAGAGAGGGCCCTAGCGGCCGGGTGGGAGCAGTTCTTC
TRBV6-5	-	TRBJ1-1	-	CASRGGPMNTEAFF	TGTGCCAGCAGGGGAGGGCCCATGAACACTGAAGCTTTCTTT
TRBV25-1	-	TRBJ2-3	once	CASSERRARGDTQYF	TGTGCCAGCAGTGAACGGAGGGCCCGAGGAGATACGCAGTATTTT
TRBV30	-	TRBJ2-2	-	CASSAGVNTGELFF	TGTGCCTCTAGTGCAGGGGTCAACACCGGGGAGCTGTTTTTT
TRBV27	TRBD1	TRBJ1-1	few	CASTPGTGKAFF	TGTGCCAGCACCCCAGGGACAGGGAAAGCTTTCTTT
TRBV28	-	TRBJ2-1	-	CASSQAGRGGGFF	TGTGCCAGCAGCCAAGCGGGAAGAGGGGGTGGGTTCTTC
TRBV24-1	-	TRBJ1-1	once	CATSDSGQSNTEAFF	TGTGCCACCAGTGATTCTGGACAATCGAACACTGAAGCTTTCTTT
TRBV6-5	TRBD2	TRBJ2-4	-	CASSYLTTSGKNIQYF	TGTGCCAGCAGTTACCTAACAACTAGCGGAAAAAACATTCAGTACTTC
TRBV7-9	-	TRBJ1-5	-	CASSSAGGNQPQHF	TGTGCCAGCAGCTCCGCGGGGGGCAATCAGCCCCAGCATTTT
TRBV3-1/TRBV3-2	-	TRBJ1-1	-	CASAGGSMNTEAFF	TGTGCCAGCGCGGGGGGCAGCATGAACACTGAAGCTTTCTTT
TRBV28	-	TRBJ1-1	-	CASQSFGGGSTEAFF	TGTGCCTCCCAGTCATTCGGGGGGGGTAGCACTGAAGCTTTCTTT
TRBV20-1	-	TRBJ2-1	-	CSARGGDEQFF	TGCAGTGCTAGGGGCGGGGATGAGCAGTTCTTC